The sequence of this T cell receptor (beta chain) was determined in a study of blood T cell repertoires in COVID-19. The CDR3 length is 14 residues. V shed 4 bases and J 5 bases; nucleotides not matched to a gene: 4. CDR1 is MNHEY, CDR2 SVGAGI, per germline. Assay: immunoSEQ multiplex PCR; the TCRdb copy retains only in-frame clones and omits some. Here the sample spans 160,000 or so clones, 78% being singletons. This chain uses TRBV6-5 with TRBJ1-5, with 8 positions matching TRBD1. What was sequenced was peripheral blood. The TCR sequence derives from an elderly woman with acute or convalescent COVID-19. This chain's CDR3 is CASSSGQGHQPQHF. The CDR3 region has the DNA TGTGCCAGCAGTTCCGGACAGGGACATCAGCCCCAGCATTTT.